The 19 T cell receptor beta chains below come from one sample, sequenced in a study of beta chain features in type 1 diabetes. Every isolated RNA sample was fully reverse transcribed, so sequencing captured expressed TCRB transcripts. Profiled with immunoSEQ multiplex PCR; TCRdb holds only in-frame clones, not every one. The sample records nearly 700,000 clones, around an eighth being singletons. Their recognized antigens are unknown. Whole-study results and caveats: Type 1 diabetes patients had TCRB CDR3s that were shorter (moderately but significantly so) in all four CD4+ subsets.

The sequenced material came from naive CD4+ T cells from blood. These receptors all come from a man in his late teens or twenties with type 1 diabetes.

This clone has only a few counts. The chain carries TRBV13 and TRBJ2-7; D unresolved. Per germline, CDR1 PRHDT and CDR2 FYEKMQ (reference sequence). Between the trimmed V and J ends, which lost 5 bases and 4 bases, there was a span of 12 bases. This CDR3 region has 13 residues. The CDR3 coding sequence is TGTGCCAGCAGCGCAGACATTCCTTACGAGCAGTACTTC. Its protein product is CASSADIPYEQYF.

The rearrangement links TRBV30 to TRBJ2-2, with D unclear. CDR1 and CDR2 from the germline V gene are GTSNPN and SVGIG (reference sequence). Trimming shortened V by 2 bases and J by 1 base, and 8 bases separated the two germline ends. The CDR3 has 14 residues. CDR3 bases: TGTGCCTGGAGTCCACCCGTGAACACCGGGGAGCTGTTTTTT. The encoded protein is CAWSPPVNTGELFF.

The table lists this clone with a few counts. The chain couples TRBV21-1 to TRBJ2-6; the table calls TRBD2, which could not be checked here. TRBV21-1 is a pseudogene locus. This CDR3 has 16 residues. The CDR3 region is CASRGTAGKGANVLTF. The DNA for the CDR3 is TGTGCCAGCAGAGGGACTGCCGGGAAAGGGGCCAACGTCCTGACTTTC.

The chain is built from TRBV5-1 and TRBJ2-5; D is ambiguous. From germline, CDR1 is SGHRS and CDR2 YFSETQ. This CDR3 comprises 15 residues. V shed 4 bases and J shed 1 base, with 14 bases lying between them. For the CDR3, the DNA is TGCGCCAGCAGCCCCGGACGCGCAATCCAAGAGACCCAGTACTTC. It specifies CASSPGRAIQETQYF.

A few counts support this clone. The CDR3 here is CASSQVLSGARTEAFF. The CDR3, as DNA: TGCGCCAGCAGCCAAGTTTTATCGGGGGCGCGTACTGAAGCTTTCTTT. This chain joins TRBV4-1 and TRBJ1-1, with a weak D call TRBD1 (6 bases). CDR1 is MGHRA, CDR2 YSYEKL, per germline. V gave up 1 base and J gave up 5 bases, with 17 bases separating them. The CDR3 is 16 amino acids.

The chain recombines TRBV5-4 with TRBJ2-3; tentative D call: TRBD2 (6 bases). Trimming removed 1 base at V and 0 bases at J, with 9 bases between. This CDR3 is built from 15 residues. Germline V CDR1 and CDR2: SGHNT, YYREEE (reference sequence). The chain's CDR3 is CASSLTGTSTDTQYF. The CDR3 coding sequence is TGTGCCAGCAGCTTGACCGGGACTAGCACAGATACGCAGTATTTT.

This clone was recorded a few times. The DNA of the CDR3 is TGTGCCAGCAGCTTAGAGGCTCTCCTCCTGAACACCGGGGAGCTGTTTTTT. Residues: CASSLEALLLNTGELFF. The chain carries TRBV11-2 and TRBJ2-2; D gene unclear. Germline CDR1 and CDR2: SGHAT and FQNNGV. Trimming took 0 bases from V and 1 from J, leaving 12 bases between them. There are 17 residues in the CDR3.

This sequence joins TRBV9 and TRBJ1-1, with a tentative D call TRBD1 (5 bases). The CDR3 loop spans 14 amino acids. Germline V CDR1 and CDR2: SGDLS, YYNGEE. Trimming pared 4 bases from V and 1 base from J, leaving 11 bases between. The CDR3 sequence: CASSPSGANTEAFF. The CDR3 DNA reads as TGTGCCAGCAGCCCTAGCGGGGCGAACACTGAAGCTTTCTTT.

This clone was found a few times. This sequence joins TRBV18 and TRBJ2-5; 8 positions match TRBD2. The CDR3 spans 16 residues. Germline-derived CDR1 and CDR2 are KGHSH and LQKENI. V was clipped by 6 bases and J by 0 bases; unmatched bases: 9. The chain's CDR3 is CASSLGSGTYQETQYF. DNA for the CDR3: TGTGCCAGCTCCCTCGGTAGCGGGACGTACCAAGAGACCCAGTACTTC. Drawing the rest from reference TRBV18 and TRBJ2-5, the complete variable domain is NAGVMQNPRHLVRRRGQEARLRCSPMKGHSHVYWYRQLPEEGLKFMVYLQKENIIDESGMPKERFSAEFPKEGPSILRIQQVVRGDSAAYFCASSLGSGTYQETQYFGPGTRLLVL.

This clone has just a few counts. Other DNA variants within this sample encode the same CDR3. The chain links TRBV20-1 to TRBJ2-7; D is uncertain. V was cut by 1 base and J by 3 bases, with 4 bases left in between. CDR3 length: 11 amino acids. Germline CDR1 and CDR2: DFQATT and SNEGSKA (reference sequence). As DNA, the CDR3 is TGCAGTGCTAGAGCAGTCTACGAGCAGTACTTC. Its translation: CSARAVYEQYF.

This clone was observed a few times. The chain carries TRBV11-2 and TRBJ1-1; a weak D match, TRBD1 (6 bases). V was pared by 0 bases and J by 4 bases, with 12 bases between. The CDR3 has 15 residues. CDR1 is SGHAT and CDR2 is FQNNGV in the germline V gene. The CDR3 is CASSLDPGGGTEAFF. CDR3 bases: TGTGCCAGCAGCTTAGATCCTGGGGGCGGCACTGAAGCTTTCTTT.

This clone was detected a few times. The chain joins TRBV2 to TRBJ2-7; 8 positions agree with TRBD1. CDR1 is SNHLY and CDR2 is FYNNEI in the germline V gene. V dropped 7 bases and J dropped 6; count of bases not matched to a gene: 8. CDR3 length equals 13 residues. In DNA form, the CDR3 reads TGTGCCAGCAACAGACAGGGGTTGGTCGAGCAGTACTTC. This translates into CASNRQGLVEQYF.

This clone came up once. The chain carries TRBV6-1 and TRBJ1-2, with D unclear. V shed 8 bases and J shed 0 bases, with 13 bases lying between them. The CDR3 runs 14 residues. Looked up from germline, CDR1 is MNHNS and CDR2 is SASEGT. Written as DNA, the CDR3 is TGTGCCAGCCAAATCGGATGGCCTAACTATGGCTACACCTTC. Translated, it gives CASQIGWPNYGYTF.

The chain employs TRBV7-9 and TRBJ1-5; D gene uncertain. V gave up 5 bases and J gave up 7 bases, with 12 bases separating them. This CDR3 comprises 13 residues. The V gene's germline CDR1 is SEHNR and CDR2 FQNEAQ (reference sequence). CDR3 in amino acids: CASSTGMKQPQHF. As DNA, the CDR3 is TGTGCCAGCAGCACGGGGATGAAACAGCCCCAGCATTTT. The full variable domain, rest sourced from reference TRBV7-9 and TRBJ1-5, is DTGVSQNPRHKITKRGQNVTFRCDPISEHNRLYWYRQTLGQGPEFLTYFQNEAQLEKSRLLSDRFSAERPKGSFSTLEIQRTEQGDSAMYLCASSTGMKQPQHFGDGTRLSIL.

The J gene is TRBJ1-2, the V gene TRBV7-9, with a tentative D call TRBD1 (6 bases). CDR3 length: 13 amino acids. Germline V gene data show CDR1 as SEHNR and CDR2 as FQNEAQ (reference sequence). V lost 3 bases and J lost 7, with 12 bases in between. DNA of the CDR3: TGTGCCAGCAGCTTTGGAGGGGGTGCTGGCTACACCTTC. Translated, it gives CASSFGGGAGYTF.

The V gene is TRBV7-2, the J gene TRBJ2-1; tentative D call: TRBD1 (5 bases). Trimming removed 5 bases at V and 6 bases at J, with 14 bases between. CDR3 length equals 14 residues. The V gene's germline CDR1 is SGHTA and CDR2 FQGNSA. CDR3 coding DNA: TGTGCCAGCAGCCCGGGTCAGGGCGGCAATGAGCAGTTCTTC. It yields the protein CASSPGQGGNEQFF.

This clone was counted only a few times. The gene calls are TRBV30 and TRBJ1-2; the D is unclear. CDR1 and CDR2 from the germline V gene are GTSNPN and SVGIG (reference sequence). There are 12 residues in the CDR3. Trimming pared 1 base from V and 4 bases from J, leaving 7 bases between. DNA of the CDR3: TGTGCCTGGAGTGGGTCCAGCTATGGCTACACCTTC. It yields the protein CAWSGSSYGYTF. Looking up the rest from reference TRBV30 and TRBJ1-2 gives the full variable domain: SQTIHQWPATLVQPVGSPLSLECTVEGTSNPNLYWYRQAAGRGLQLLFYSVGIGQISSEVPQNLSASRPQDRQFILSSKKLLLSDSGFYLCAWSGSSYGYTFGSGTRLTVV.

The CDR3 protein is CASSSLGGNIQYF. CDR3 nucleotides: TGTGCCAGCAGCTCCCTTGGGGGAAACATTCAGTACTTC. This chain uses TRBV7-2 with TRBJ2-4, with D perhaps given as TRBD1 or TRBD2 (5 bases each). Germline V gene lookup returns CDR1 SGHTA and CDR2 FQGNSA. The CDR3 spans 13 residues. Trimming took 4 bases from V and 6 from J, leaving 10 bases between them. The full variable domain, completed using reference TRBV7-2 and TRBJ2-4, is GAGVSQSPSNKVTEKGKDVELRCDPISGHTALYWYRQSLGQGLEFLIYFQGNSAPDKSGLPSDRFSAERTGGSVSTLTIQRTQQEDSAVYLCASSSLGGNIQYFGAGTRLSVL.

This clone was observed a handful of times. This rearrangement joins TRBV28 to TRBJ1-1, with D possibly TRBD1 on 5 matching bases. The V end was cut by 3 bases, the J end by 1 base, with 12 bases between. Germline CDR1 is MDHEN and CDR2 is SYDVKM. The length of the CDR3 is 15 residues. The CDR3 loop reads CASSFAGHKNTEAFF. The CDR3 bases are TGTGCCAGCAGTTTCGCTGGACATAAGAACACTGAAGCTTTCTTT.